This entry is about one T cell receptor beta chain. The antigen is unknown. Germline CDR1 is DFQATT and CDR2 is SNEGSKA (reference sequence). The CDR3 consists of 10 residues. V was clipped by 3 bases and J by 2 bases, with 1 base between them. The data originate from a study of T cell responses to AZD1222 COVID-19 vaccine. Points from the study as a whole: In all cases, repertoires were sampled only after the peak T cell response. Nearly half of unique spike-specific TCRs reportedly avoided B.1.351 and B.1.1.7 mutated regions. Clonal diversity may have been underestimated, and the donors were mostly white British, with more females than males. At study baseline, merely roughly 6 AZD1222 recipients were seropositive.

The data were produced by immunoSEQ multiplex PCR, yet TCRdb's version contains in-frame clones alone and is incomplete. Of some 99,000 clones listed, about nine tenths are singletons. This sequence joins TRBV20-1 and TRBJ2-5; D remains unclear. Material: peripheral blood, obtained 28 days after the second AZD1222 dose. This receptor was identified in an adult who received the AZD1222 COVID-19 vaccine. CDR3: CSARQETQYF. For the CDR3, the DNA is TGCAGTGCTAGGCAAGAGACCCAGTACTTC.